The clone carrying this T cell receptor (beta chain) was seen just once. Its antigen remains unidentified. The sample comes from a study of PD-1 blockade in classical Hodgkin lymphoma. Points from the study as a whole: A significant rise in TCR diversity was seen by C4D1 for CD4+ cells but not for CD8+ cells. Exclusion was the outcome for patients who began nivolumab under 1 year after ASCT. Reports described newly diagnosed patients as having lower baseline TCR diversity than healthy donors.

The data were produced by immunoSEQ multiplex PCR, yet TCRdb's version contains in-frame clones alone and is incomplete. The sample yields 4,000 to 6,000 clones, 70% to 80% seen once. Specified time point: cycle 4 day 1 (C4D1), after around six weeks of nivolumab. The patients all showed relapse after autologous stem cell transplantation, while their brentuximab vedotin exposure varied. The CD4+ T cells used were purified from thawed PBMCs through magnetic negative selection. This CDR3 spans 14 amino acids. V was pared by 7 bases and J by 8 bases, with 20 bases between. Germline V gives CDR1 SGHAT, CDR2 FQNNGV.

This TCR was sampled from a human donor with classical Hodgkin lymphoma. The sequencing here drew on CD4+ T cells from blood, taken before the fourth cycle of nivolumab. The gene calls are TRBV11-2 and TRBJ1-1; D is possibly TRBD1 (6 bases). The CDR3 DNA reads as TGTGCCAGCACCTACTCCCGGGGGGCGGGAGAAGCTTTCTTT. This translates into CASTYSRGAGEAFF.